This TCR beta chain was observed in a study of blood T cell repertoires in COVID-19. The CDR3 runs to 12 residues. CDR1 and CDR2 (germline): MGHRA, YSYEKL. V was cut by 0 bases and J by 12 bases, with 6 bases left in between. Assay used: immunoSEQ multiplex PCR; TCRdb lists only in-frame clones, some missing. The sample has about 300,000 clones, 88% seen once; the top ten hold just under 9.5%. In its sample, this clone was seen once. The chain uses TRBV4-1 and TRBJ1-6; D is uncertain. Sequenced material: peripheral blood. The sequence was collected from a man between 18 and 29 years old with active or convalescent COVID-19. In DNA form, the CDR3 reads TGCGCCAGCAGCCAAGATTACGGACCCCTCCACTTT. Protein product: CASSQDYGPLHF.